These 21 T cell receptor beta chains were all obtained from the same sample, sequenced in a study of blood T cell repertoires in COVID-19. TCRdb's table, derived via immunoSEQ multiplex PCR, lists solely in-frame clones and lacks some. The table includes 230,000 or so clones, roughly 87% detected once. Specimen: peripheral blood. These receptors originate from a woman in her 40s who had recovered from COVID-19.

J is TRBJ2-7 and V is TRBV5-6, with D maybe TRBD1 (6 bases). The germline gives CDR1 SGHDT, CDR2 YYEEEE. This CDR3 spans 15 amino acids. V was trimmed by 0 bases and J by 8 bases, leaving 18 bases between them. CDR3 region: CASSLANRVSDKQYV. The CDR3 DNA is TGTGCCAGCAGCTTGGCCAACAGGGTCTCGGATAAGCAGTACGTC.

V is TRBV3-1 (or the pseudogene TRBV3-2) and J is TRBJ2-3, with 10 positions matching TRBD2. In germline, CDR1 is LGHDT, CDR2 YNNKEL (reference sequence). Unmatched junction bases numbered 2, after V lost 1 base and J lost 1 base. This CDR3 is built from 16 residues. CDR3 bases: TGTGCCAGCAGCCAAGGTACTAGCGGGGGCACAGATACGCAGTATTTT. This gives the protein CASSQGTSGGTDTQYF.

The V gene is TRBV7-9, the J gene TRBJ2-5, with 10 nucleotides matching TRBD1. Germline values: CDR1 SEHNR, CDR2 FQNEAQ (reference sequence). V was clipped by 5 bases and J by 5 bases; unmatched bases: 8. The CDR3 runs 15 residues. In nucleotides, the CDR3 is TGTGCCAGCAGCCTAGTGACGGGACAGGGGGAGACCCAGTACTTC. Amino acids: CASSLVTGQGETQYF.

The V gene is TRBV4-3, the J gene TRBJ2-1, with 7 bases fitting TRBD1. This CDR3 has 14 amino acids. The J segment lost 6 bases and the V segment lost 5 bases, leaving 7 bases of the junction unmatched. Germline CDR1 is LGHNA and CDR2 is YSLEER. The CDR3 nucleotides read TGCGCCAGCAGCGCAGCATCAGGGGGCAATGAGCAGTTCTTC. Residues: CASSAASGGNEQFF.

The chain links TRBV19 to TRBJ2-7; perhaps TRBD2 as D (6 bases). Germline V gene sequence: CDR1 LNHDA, CDR2 SQIVND (reference sequence). With 5 bases removed from V and 1 base from J, the gap between germline ends came to 9 bases. This CDR3 is 13 amino acids long. Here the CDR3 reads CASSGGESYEQYF. The CDR3 nucleotides are TGTGCCAGTAGTGGCGGGGAATCCTACGAGCAGTACTTC.

This chain uses TRBV4-1 with TRBJ2-7, with TRBD1 matching over 7 bases. The CDR3 length is 13 residues. The J segment lost 3 bases and the V segment lost 3 bases, leaving 2 bases of the junction unmatched. Germline CDR1 and CDR2: MGHRA and YSYEKL. DNA for the CDR3: TGCGCCAGCAGCCATCGACAGGGCTACGAGCAGTACTTC. Its protein is CASSHRQGYEQYF.

The chain recombines TRBV21-1 with TRBJ2-5; the table's D call TRBD1 went unverified against the DNA. TRBV21-1 has pseudogene status. The CDR3 sequence is 16 residues long. In nucleotides, the CDR3 is TGTGCCAGCAGCAGAGGGAGGGGACAGGGCCGAGAGACCCAGTACTTC. Amino acid sequence: CASSRGRGQGRETQYF.

This clone was recorded once. The chain combines TRBV20-1 with TRBJ2-1, with 9 bases lining up with TRBD2. The CDR3 length is 14 residues. J gave up 4 bases and V 3 bases, and 4 bases lay outside the gene matches. From germline, CDR1 is DFQATT and CDR2 SNEGSKA (reference sequence). CDR3 bases: TGCAGTGCTAGTAACGCGGGAGGGTACAATGAGCAGTTCTTC. Protein sequence: CSASNAGGYNEQFF.

The chain carries TRBV7-8 and TRBJ1-5; 7 bases map to TRBD1. The junction had 4 bases not matched to a gene; V was cut back by 1 base and J by 4 bases. The CDR3 totals 15 residues. Germline CDR1 is SGHVS and CDR2 is FQNEAQ. This CDR3 is CASSLEGQANQPQHF. CDR3 bases: TGTGCCAGCAGCTTAGAAGGACAGGCGAATCAGCCCCAGCATTTT.

This rearrangement joins TRBV30 to TRBJ2-1; weak D call: TRBD2 (6 bases). The CDR3 extends over 12 amino acids. Germline V gives CDR1 GTSNPN, CDR2 SVGIG (reference sequence). The V and J ends lost 2 bases and 9 bases respectively, with 11 bases between them. The CDR3 coding sequence is TGTGCCTGGAGTCGTAGCGGCAGTGAGCAGTTCTTC. Protein: CAWSRSGSEQFF.

The chain is built from TRBV5-1 and TRBJ1-3; no firm D call. Germline V gene lookup returns CDR1 SGHRS and CDR2 YFSETQ. CDR3 size: 15 residues. Trimming cost V 4 bases and J 7 bases, with 18 bases left between them. The DNA for the CDR3 is TGCGCCAGCAGCCCCGAGGGTACCGTTGGGAACACCATATATTTT. This sequence encodes CASSPEGTVGNTIYF.

This clone came up once. V gene TRBV2 combines with J gene TRBJ2-5; D may be TRBD1 (6 bases). CDR1 is SNHLY and CDR2 is FYNNEI in the germline V gene. This CDR3 region has 12 residues. V gave up 9 bases and J gave up 7 bases, with 15 bases separating them. CDR3 coding DNA: TGTGCCAGTGGAACAGGGAAGCCGACCCAGTACTTC. This translates into CASGTGKPTQYF.

The J gene is TRBJ2-7, the V gene TRBV5-6; tentatively, D is TRBD1 (6 bases). CDR3 length equals 11 residues. The germline V gene has CDR1 SGHDT and CDR2 YYEEEE. The V end was cut by 3 bases, the J end by 6 bases, with 7 bases between. The CDR3 spells CASSSGVEQYV. The CDR3, as DNA: TGTGCCAGCAGCTCAGGGGTCGAGCAGTACGTC.

The chain has TRBV21-1 and TRBJ2-7; the table's D call, TRBD2, was not checked against the DNA. TRBV21-1 is a listed pseudogene. This CDR3 contains 15 residues. CDR3 loop: CASRLGTSGSYEQYV. The CDR3 DNA reads as TGTGCCAGCAGGCTGGGGACTAGCGGCTCCTACGAGCAGTACGTC.

This chain uses TRBV7-9 with TRBJ2-7; TRBD1 is a possible D gene (6 bases). Trimming shortened V by 1 base and J by 5 bases, and 15 bases separated the two germline ends. The CDR3 contains 15 residues. The V gene's germline CDR1 is SEHNR and CDR2 FQNEAQ (reference sequence). The CDR3: CASSLGTVISNEQYV. The CDR3 nucleotides read TGTGCCAGCAGCTTAGGGACAGTGATCTCTAACGAGCAGTACGTC.

This chain connects TRBV7-9 to TRBJ1-2, with 7 bases fitting TRBD1. The CDR3 is 16 amino acids. V trimming: 5 bases; J trimming: 3 bases; junction bases outside the gene matches: 12. Germline V gene data show CDR1 as SEHNR and CDR2 as FQNEAQ (reference sequence). Here the CDR3 reads CASSIQRGGWDYGYTF. In nucleotides, the CDR3 is TGTGCCAGCAGCATACAGAGAGGGGGCTGGGACTATGGCTACACCTTC. The full variable domain, with the rest looked up from reference TRBV7-9 and TRBJ1-2, is DTGVSQNPRHKITKRGQNVTFRCDPISEHNRLYWYRQTLGQGPEFLTYFQNEAQLEKSRLLSDRFSAERPKGSFSTLEIQRTEQGDSAMYLCASSIQRGGWDYGYTFGSGTRLTVV.

The J gene is TRBJ1-1, the V gene TRBV12-3 or TRBV12-4, with D possibly matching TRBD1 (6 bases). V was trimmed by 6 bases and J by 5 bases, leaving 13 bases between them. The CDR3 has 13 residues. CDR3 sequence: CASSLTGLTEAFF. The CDR3 nucleotides read TGTGCCAGCAGCTTGACAGGCCTAACTGAAGCTTTCTTT.

V is TRBV12-5 and J is TRBJ1-3; TRBD1 agrees at 8 bases. Losses at the gene ends were 1 base for V and 0 bases for J; bases not matched to a gene: 20. Germline CDR1 LGHNT, CDR2 FRNRAP. The CDR3 is 22 residues long. CDR3: CASGLAPSVGTGLLFSGNTIYF. CDR3 DNA: TGTGCTAGTGGTTTGGCCCCCTCGGTCGGGACAGGATTGCTCTTCTCTGGAAACACCATATATTTT.

The chain recombines TRBV27 with TRBJ2-1, with D possibly being TRBD1 (6 bases). Trimming removed 7 bases at V and 10 bases at J, with 20 bases between. This CDR3 comprises 14 residues. The germline V gene encodes CDR1 MNHEY and CDR2 SMNVEV (reference sequence). The CDR3 DNA sequence: TGTGCCAGCATCCTCTACCAGGGGTTCGGCGAGCAGTTCTTC. It is translated as CASILYQGFGEQFF.

The chain carries TRBV20-1 and TRBJ2-1; 7 bases agree with TRBD2. The CDR3 is made up of 15 amino acids. V lost 3 bases, J lost 6 bases, and 11 bases stayed unmatched. Germline V gene lookup returns CDR1 DFQATT and CDR2 SNEGSKA (reference sequence). CDR3 coding DNA: TGCAGTGCTAGTCGATCCGGGACTAACCTCAATGAGCAGTTCTTC. It is translated as CSASRSGTNLNEQFF.

The rearrangement joins TRBV2 to TRBJ1-6; D perhaps matches TRBD1 (5 bases). CDR3 length: 13 residues. Germline CDR1 reads SNHLY; CDR2 reads FYNNEI. Trimming shortened V by 5 bases and J by 3 bases, and 5 bases separated the two germline ends. CDR3 nucleotides: TGTGCCAGCAGTACAGGCTATAATTCACCCCTCCACTTT. It encodes CASSTGYNSPLHF.